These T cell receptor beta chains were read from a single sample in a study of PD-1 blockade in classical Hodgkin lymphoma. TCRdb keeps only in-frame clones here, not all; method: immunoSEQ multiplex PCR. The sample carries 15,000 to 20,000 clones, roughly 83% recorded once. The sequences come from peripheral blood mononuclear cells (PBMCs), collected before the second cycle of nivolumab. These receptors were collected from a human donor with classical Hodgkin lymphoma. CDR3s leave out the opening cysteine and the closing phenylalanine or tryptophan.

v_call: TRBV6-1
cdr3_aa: ASRATFGYT

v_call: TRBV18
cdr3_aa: ASSLPGLAGGHPDTQY

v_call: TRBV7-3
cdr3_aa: ASTTGGEQF

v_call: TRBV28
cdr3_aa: ASSFTTETYNEQF

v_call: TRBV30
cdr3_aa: AWSVRTKAYEQY

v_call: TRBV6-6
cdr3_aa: ASSSLAGSDGEQF

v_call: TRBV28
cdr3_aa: ASSFISGTDTQY

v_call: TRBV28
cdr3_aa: ASKGGTGATEAF

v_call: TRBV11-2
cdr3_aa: ASRSEGMDTEAF

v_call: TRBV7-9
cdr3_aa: ASSRRDRAFLNTEAF

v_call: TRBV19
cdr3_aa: ASRPRGTGVNQPQH

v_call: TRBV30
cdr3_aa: AWRQSTDTQY

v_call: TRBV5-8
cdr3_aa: ASSLQGYSNQPQH

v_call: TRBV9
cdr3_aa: ASSAFATGLNTEAF

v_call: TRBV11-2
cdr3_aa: ASSLQTLAGAPYEQY

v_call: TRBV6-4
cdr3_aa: ASSDSRGGADTQY

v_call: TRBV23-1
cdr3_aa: ASSQSRDRGSYEQY

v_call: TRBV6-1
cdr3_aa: ASNPGGPYEQY

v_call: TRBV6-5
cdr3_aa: ASRLTGGPSYEQY

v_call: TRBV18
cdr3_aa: ASSPPFRDHEQY

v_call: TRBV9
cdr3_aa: ASTGGQGDEKLF

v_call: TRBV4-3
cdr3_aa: ASSQVGGAVGNTIY

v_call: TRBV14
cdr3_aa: ASSPTGDTQY

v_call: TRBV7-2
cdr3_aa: ASSTTVGGIYEQY

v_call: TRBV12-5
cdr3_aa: ASGWGIGSARNEQF

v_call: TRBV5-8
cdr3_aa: ASSPGTTPYNEQF

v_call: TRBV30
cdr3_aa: AWTPGQNQPQH

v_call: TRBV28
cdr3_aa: ASSHQSWTGAKSSYEQY